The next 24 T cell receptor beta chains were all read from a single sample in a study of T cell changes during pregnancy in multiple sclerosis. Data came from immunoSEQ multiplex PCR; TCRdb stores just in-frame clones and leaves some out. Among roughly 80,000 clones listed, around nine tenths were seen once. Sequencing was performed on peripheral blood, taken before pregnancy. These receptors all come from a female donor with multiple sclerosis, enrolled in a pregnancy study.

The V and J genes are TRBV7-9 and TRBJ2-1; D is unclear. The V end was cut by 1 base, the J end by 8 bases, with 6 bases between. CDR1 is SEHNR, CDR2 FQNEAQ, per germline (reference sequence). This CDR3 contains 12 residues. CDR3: CASSLGGDEQFF. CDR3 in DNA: TGTGCCAGCAGCTTAGGAGGCGATGAGCAGTTCTTC.

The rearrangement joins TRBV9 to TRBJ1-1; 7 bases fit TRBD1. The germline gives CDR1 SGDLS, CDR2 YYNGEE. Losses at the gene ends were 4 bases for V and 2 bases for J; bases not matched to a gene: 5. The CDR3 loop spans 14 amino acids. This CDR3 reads CASSTGTANTEAFF. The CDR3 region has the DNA TGTGCCAGCAGCACGGGGACAGCTAACACTGAAGCTTTCTTT.

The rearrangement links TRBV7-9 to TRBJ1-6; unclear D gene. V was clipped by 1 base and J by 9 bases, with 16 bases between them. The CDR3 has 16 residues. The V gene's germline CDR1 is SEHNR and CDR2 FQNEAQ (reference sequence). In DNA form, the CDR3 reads TGTGCCAGCAGCTTAGGGATGGAAAGAGGAGTTTCACCCCTCCACTTT. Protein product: CASSLGMERGVSPLHF.

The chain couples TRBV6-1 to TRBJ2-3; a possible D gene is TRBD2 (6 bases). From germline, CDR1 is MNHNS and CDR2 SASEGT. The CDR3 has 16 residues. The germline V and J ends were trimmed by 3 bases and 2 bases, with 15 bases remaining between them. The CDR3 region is CASSELAGRPTDTQYF. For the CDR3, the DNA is TGTGCCAGCAGTGAGCTGGCGGGACGACCCACAGATACGCAGTATTTT.

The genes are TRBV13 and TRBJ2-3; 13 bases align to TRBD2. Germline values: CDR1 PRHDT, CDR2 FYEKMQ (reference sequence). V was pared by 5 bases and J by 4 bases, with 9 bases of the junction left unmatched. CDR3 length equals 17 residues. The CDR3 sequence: CASSRTSGGRRADTQYF. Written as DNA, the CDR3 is TGTGCCAGCAGCCGGACTAGCGGGGGACGTCGGGCAGATACGCAGTATTTT.

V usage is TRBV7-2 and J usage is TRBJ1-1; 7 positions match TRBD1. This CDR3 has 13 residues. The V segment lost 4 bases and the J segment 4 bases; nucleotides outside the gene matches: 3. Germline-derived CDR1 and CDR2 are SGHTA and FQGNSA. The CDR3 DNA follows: TGTGCCAGCAGCTCGTCAGGGGGCACTGAAGCTTTCTTT. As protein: CASSSSGGTEAFF.

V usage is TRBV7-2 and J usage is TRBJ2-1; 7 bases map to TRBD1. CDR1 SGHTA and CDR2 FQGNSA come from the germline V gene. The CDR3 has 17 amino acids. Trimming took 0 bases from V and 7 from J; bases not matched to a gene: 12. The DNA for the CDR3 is TGTGCCAGCAGCTTAGCGGGAGTCGGGGCAGGGGGAAATGAGCAGTTCTTC. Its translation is CASSLAGVGAGGNEQFF.

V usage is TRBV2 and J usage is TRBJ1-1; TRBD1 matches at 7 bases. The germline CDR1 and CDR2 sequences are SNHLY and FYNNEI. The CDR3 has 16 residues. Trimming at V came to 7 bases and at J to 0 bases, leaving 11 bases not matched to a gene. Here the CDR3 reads CASNQGVSPLNTEAFF. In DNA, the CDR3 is TGTGCCAGCAACCAGGGGGTGTCACCCCTGAACACTGAAGCTTTCTTT.

This chain's CDR3 is CARSALAWTGDNYGYTF. The CDR3 nucleotides read TGTGCCAGAAGCGCTTTGGCCTGGACAGGAGATAACTATGGCTACACCTTC. The genes are TRBV5-3 and TRBJ1-2, with 7 nucleotides matching TRBD1. TRBV5-3 is sorted into the ORF group, with uncertain function. There are 17 residues in the CDR3. The junction had 13 bases not matched to a gene; V was cut back by 4 bases and J by 1 base.

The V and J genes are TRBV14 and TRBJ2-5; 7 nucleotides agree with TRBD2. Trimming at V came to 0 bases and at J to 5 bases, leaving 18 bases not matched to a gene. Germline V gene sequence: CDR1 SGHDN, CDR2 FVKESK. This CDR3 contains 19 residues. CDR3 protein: CASSQESWGGVSKKETQYF. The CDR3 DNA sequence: TGTGCCAGCAGCCAAGAATCCTGGGGGGGAGTTTCTAAAAAGGAGACCCAGTACTTC.

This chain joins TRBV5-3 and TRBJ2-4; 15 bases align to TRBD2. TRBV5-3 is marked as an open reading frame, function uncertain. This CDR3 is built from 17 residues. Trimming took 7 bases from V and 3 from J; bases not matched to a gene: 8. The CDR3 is CARAGLAGGPGKNIQYF. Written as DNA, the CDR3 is TGTGCCAGAGCCGGACTAGCGGGGGGGCCGGGCAAAAACATTCAGTACTTC.

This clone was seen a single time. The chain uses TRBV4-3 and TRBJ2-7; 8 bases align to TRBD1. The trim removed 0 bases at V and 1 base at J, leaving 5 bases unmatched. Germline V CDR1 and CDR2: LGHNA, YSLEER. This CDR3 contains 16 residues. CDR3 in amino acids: CASSQDERQGSYEQYF. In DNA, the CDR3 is TGCGCCAGCAGCCAAGATGAACGACAGGGGTCCTACGAGCAGTACTTC.

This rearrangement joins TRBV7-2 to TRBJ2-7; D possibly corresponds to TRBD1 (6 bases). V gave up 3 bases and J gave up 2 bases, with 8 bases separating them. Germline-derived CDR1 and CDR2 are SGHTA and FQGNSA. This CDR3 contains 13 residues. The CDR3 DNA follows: TGTGCCAGCAGCTTCAGGACAGCCTACGAGCAGTACTTC. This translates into CASSFRTAYEQYF.

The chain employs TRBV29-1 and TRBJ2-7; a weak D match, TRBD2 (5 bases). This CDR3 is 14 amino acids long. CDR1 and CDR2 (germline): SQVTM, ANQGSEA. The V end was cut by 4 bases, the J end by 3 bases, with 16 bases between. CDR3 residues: CSVVASDGNYEQYF. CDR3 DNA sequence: TGCAGCGTTGTTGCTTCGGACGGGAACTACGAGCAGTACTTC.

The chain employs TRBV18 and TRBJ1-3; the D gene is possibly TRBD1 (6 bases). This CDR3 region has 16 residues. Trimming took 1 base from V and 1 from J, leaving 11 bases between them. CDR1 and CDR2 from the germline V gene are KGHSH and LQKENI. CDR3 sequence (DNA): TGTGCCAGCTCACCACTAAAAGGGGGATCTGGAAACACCATATATTTT. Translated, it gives CASSPLKGGSGNTIYF.

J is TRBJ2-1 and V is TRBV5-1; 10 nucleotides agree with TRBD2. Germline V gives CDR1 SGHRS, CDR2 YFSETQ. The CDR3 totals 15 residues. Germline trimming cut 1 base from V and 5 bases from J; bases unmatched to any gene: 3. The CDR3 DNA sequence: TGCGCCAGCAGCTTGATACTAGCGGGGAACAATGAGCAGTTCTTC. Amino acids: CASSLILAGNNEQFF.

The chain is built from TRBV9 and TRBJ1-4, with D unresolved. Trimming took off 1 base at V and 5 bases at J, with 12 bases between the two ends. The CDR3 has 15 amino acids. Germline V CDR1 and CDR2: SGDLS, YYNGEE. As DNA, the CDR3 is TGTGCCAGCAGCGTATCCCCGACGGGAAATGAAAAACTGTTTTTT. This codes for CASSVSPTGNEKLFF. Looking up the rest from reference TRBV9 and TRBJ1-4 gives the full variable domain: DSGVTQTPKHLITATGQRVTLRCSPRSGDLSVYWYQQSLDQGLQFLIQYYNGEERAKGNILERFSAQQFPDLHSELNLSSLELGDSALYFCASSVSPTGNEKLFFGSGTQLSVL.

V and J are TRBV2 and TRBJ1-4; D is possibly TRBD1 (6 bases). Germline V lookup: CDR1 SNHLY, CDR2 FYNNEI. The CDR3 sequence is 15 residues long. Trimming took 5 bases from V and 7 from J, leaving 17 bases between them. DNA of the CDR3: TGTGCCAGCAGTCAACTAACAGGGACCGGTGAAAAACTGTTTTTT. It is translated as CASSQLTGTGEKLFF.

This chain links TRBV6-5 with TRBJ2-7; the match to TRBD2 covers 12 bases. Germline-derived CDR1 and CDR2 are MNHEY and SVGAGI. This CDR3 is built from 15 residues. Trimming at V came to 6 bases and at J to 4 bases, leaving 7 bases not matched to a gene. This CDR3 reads CASRGLAGGRYEQYF. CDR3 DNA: TGTGCCAGCAGAGGTCTAGCGGGGGGGCGGTACGAGCAGTACTTC.

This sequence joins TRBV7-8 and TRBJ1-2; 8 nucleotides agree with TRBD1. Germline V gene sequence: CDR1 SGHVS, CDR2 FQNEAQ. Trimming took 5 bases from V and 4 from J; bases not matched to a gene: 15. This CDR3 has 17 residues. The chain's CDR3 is CASSPEGGTGPLYGYTF. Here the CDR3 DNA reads TGTGCCAGCAGCCCCGAGGGAGGGACAGGTCCCCTCTATGGCTACACCTTC.

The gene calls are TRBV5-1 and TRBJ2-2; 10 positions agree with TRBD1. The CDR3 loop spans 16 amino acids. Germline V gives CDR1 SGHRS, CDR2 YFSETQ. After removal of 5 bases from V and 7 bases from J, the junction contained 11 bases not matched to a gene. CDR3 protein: CASRPPGQGFSGELFF. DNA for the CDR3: TGCGCCAGCAGGCCGCCGGGACAGGGGTTTAGCGGGGAGCTGTTTTTT.

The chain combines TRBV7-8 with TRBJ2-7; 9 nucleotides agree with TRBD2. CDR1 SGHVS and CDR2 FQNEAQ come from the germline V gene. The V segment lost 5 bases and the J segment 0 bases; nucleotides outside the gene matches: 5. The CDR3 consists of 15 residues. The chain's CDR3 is CASSTRLAASYEQYF. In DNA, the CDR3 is TGTGCCAGCAGCACTCGACTAGCGGCCTCCTACGAGCAGTACTTC.

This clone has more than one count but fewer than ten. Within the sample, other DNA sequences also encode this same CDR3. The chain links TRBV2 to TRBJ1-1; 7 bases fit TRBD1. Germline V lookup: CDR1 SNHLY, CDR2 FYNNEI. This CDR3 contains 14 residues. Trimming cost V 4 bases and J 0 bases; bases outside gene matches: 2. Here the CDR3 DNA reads TGTGCCAGCAGTGTGCAGGGGGTGAACACTGAAGCTTTCTTT. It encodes CASSVQGVNTEAFF.

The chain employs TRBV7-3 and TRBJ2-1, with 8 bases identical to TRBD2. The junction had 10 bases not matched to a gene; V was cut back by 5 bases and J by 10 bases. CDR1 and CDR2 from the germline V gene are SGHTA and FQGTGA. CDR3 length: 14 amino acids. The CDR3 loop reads CASSASGGQGEQFF. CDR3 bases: TGTGCCAGCAGCGCCTCGGGGGGGCAGGGGGAGCAGTTCTTC. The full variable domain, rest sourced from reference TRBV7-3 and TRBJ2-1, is GAGVSQTPSNKVTEKGKYVELRCDPISGHTALYWYRQSLGQGPEFLIYFQGTGAADDSGLPNDRFFAVRPEGSVSTLKIQRTERGDSAVYLCASSASGGQGEQFFGPGTRLTVL.